This TCR beta chain was identified during a study of regulatory T cells in long-lasting Graves disease. Overall study context: Positivity for TSH receptor antibodies plus over 5 years of antithyroid drugs meant persistent Graves' disease.

Sequencing libraries for TCR beta were prepared with iRepertoire HTBI primers and Arm-PCR of CDR3 regions. TCRdb re-called the multiplex PCR reads through MiXCR, storing one row per CDR3 protein. The top ten hold 7.1% of the sample, which has hundreds of thousands of distinct CDR3 sequences, roughly 21% seen once. Germline CDR1 reads SGHAT; CDR2 reads FQNNGV. This CDR3 comprises 14 residues. The germline V and J ends were trimmed by 8 bases and 2 bases, with 12 bases remaining between them. Described time point: persistent/refractory GD, antithyroid drugs over 5 years with positive TRAb. RNA from PBMCs was the source of the TCR library.

The V call is TRBV11-2, the J call TRBJ2-2; maybe TRBD2 (5 bases). The specimen was peripheral blood mononuclear cells (PBMCs), collected when the disease was refractory, from a patient treated with antithyroid drugs. The origin of this receptor is a female donor with Graves disease. In nucleotides, the CDR3 is TGTGCCAGCCGGGGAGCGGAAAACACCGGGGAGCTGTTTTTT. Translation: CASRGAENTGELFF. Based on the CDR3 plus reference TRBV11-2 and TRBJ2-2, the full variable domain is EAGVAQSPRYKIIEKRQSVAFWCNPISGHATLYWYQQILGQGPKLLIQFQNNGVVDDSQLPKDRFSAERLKGVDSTLKIQPAKLEDSAVYLCASRGAENTGELFFGEGSRLTVL.